This T cell receptor beta chain was found in a study of CD8 T cells in ankylosing spondylitis. With molecular barcodes, quantitative 5'-RACE was used to make the TCR beta libraries. TCRdb recomputed calls from the 5' RACE reads with MiXCR, one row per CDR3 protein. Of approximately 240,000 distinct CDR3 sequences detected, about 24% appear once; the ten largest clones hold more than 0.6%. Germline V gene lookup returns CDR1 SNHLY and CDR2 FYNNEI. The CDR3 covers 14 residues. The junction had 5 bases not matched to a gene; V was cut back by 10 bases and J by 5 bases. The J gene is TRBJ2-1, the V gene TRBV2; TRBD2 agrees at 13 bases. The clonotype was recovered from a male donor with ankylosing spondylitis or in good health (not recorded which). Sequencing input: blood, either unsorted or a sorted T cell fraction (not recorded which). The DNA for the CDR3 is TGTGCCACCAAAACTAGCGGGGGGGACAATGAGCAGTTCTTC. It encodes CATKTSGGDNEQFF. Full variable domain (rest looked up from reference TRBV2 and TRBJ2-1): EPEVTQTPSHQVTQMGQEVILRCVPISNHLYFYWYRQILGQKVEFLVSFYNNEISEKSEIFDDQFSVERPDGSNFTLKIRSTKLEDSAMYFCATKTSGGDNEQFFGPGTRLTVL.